The rows below give T cell receptor beta chains drawn from one sample of a study of beta chain features in type 1 diabetes. The repertoire was sequenced with immunoSEQ multiplex PCR; TCRdb's copy has only in-frame clones and lacks some. The data show around 350,000 clones, 10% to 15% seen once. The specimen sequenced was naive CD4+ T cells from blood. The receptors come from a young man in good health. CDR3s include the opening cysteine and the closing phenylalanine or tryptophan. Fields, in order: J gene, V gene, clone size, D gene, CDR3 protein, CDR3 DNA. The D gene is left open where the match is weak. Part of the rows lack a size; the others show once, few, many or a class for expanded clones.

TRBJ2-3 | TRBV30 | . | TRBD2 | CAWSVRAGALTDTQYF | TGTGCCTGGAGTGTAAGGGCGGGAGCTTTGACAGATACGCAGTATTTT
TRBJ2-5 | TRBV7-2 | . | TRBD1 | CASSRSGQEETQYF | TGTGCCAGCAGCCGGTCGGGACAGGAAGAGACCCAGTACTTC
TRBJ2-7 | TRBV20-1 | . | . | CSAPRTGVQYF | TGCAGTGCGCCGAGGACGGGAGTGCAGTACTTC
TRBJ2-1 | TRBV23-1 | many | . | CASSPPPRGRNNEQFF | TGCGCCAGCAGTCCCCCCCCAAGGGGTAGAAACAATGAGCAGTTCTTC
TRBJ1-1 | TRBV29-1 | . | . | CSVGSSLRAEAFF | TGCAGCGTTGGCTCGTCCCTACGCGCGGAAGCTTTCTTT
TRBJ1-1 | TRBV7-8 | . | TRBD1 | CASSVTPGTGRTEAFF | TGTGCCAGCAGCGTCACTCCAGGGACAGGGAGGACTGAAGCTTTCTTT
TRBJ1-4 | TRBV4-3 | . | . | CASRLDPNEKLFF | TGCGCCAGCAGACTTGATCCCAATGAAAAACTGTTTTTT
TRBJ1-2 | TRBV29-1 | few | . | CSVVETAYGYTF | TGCAGCGTTGTGGAGACAGCCTATGGCTACACCTTC
TRBJ2-3 | TRBV5-1 | few | TRBD2 | CASSLSGRAGDTQYF | TGCGCCAGCAGCTTGAGCGGGAGGGCCGGCGATACGCAGTATTTT
TRBJ2-7 | TRBV19 | few | TRBD2 | CASSRVAGEVYEQYF | TGTGCCAGTAGTCGAGTAGCGGGAGAAGTCTACGAGCAGTACTTC
TRBJ2-7 | TRBV28 | few | TRBD1 | CASSFGQGGEQYF | TGTGCCAGCAGTTTCGGACAGGGTGGAGAGCAGTACTTC
TRBJ2-7 | TRBV6-1 | . | . | CASSEHTGGTVTYEQYF | TGTGCCAGCAGTGAACATACTGGAGGAACGGTTACCTACGAGCAGTACTTC
TRBJ2-2 | TRBV19 | . | . | CASSTLKSGELFF | TGTGCCAGTAGTACCCTTAAGAGCGGGGAGCTGTTTTTT
TRBJ2-3 | TRBV7-2 | . | TRBD2 | CASSPGGLATDTQYF | TGTGCCAGCAGCCCCGGGGGACTAGCGACAGATACGCAGTATTTT
TRBJ1-1 | TRBV15 | . | . | CASSDQGHIEAFF | TGTGCCAGCTCAGATCAAGGACATATTGAAGCTTTCTTT
TRBJ2-7 | TRBV28 | . | TRBD2 | CASSSLTSGSYEQYF | TGTGCCAGCAGTTCCCTCACTAGCGGGAGCTACGAGCAGTACTTC
TRBJ1-1 | TRBV28 | . | TRBD1 | CEVHGQVNTEAFF | TGTGAAGTGCATGGACAGGTGAACACTGAAGCTTTCTTT
TRBJ2-6 | TRBV30 | . | . | CAWDSRAPAPGANVLTF | TGTGCCTGGGACTCCAGGGCGCCCGCCCCTGGGGCCAACGTCCTGACTTTC
TRBJ1-5 | TRBV30 | few | . | CAWGRTGNQPQHF | TGTGCCTGGGGGAGGACGGGAAATCAGCCCCAGCATTTT
TRBJ1-1 | TRBV4-2 | . | TRBD1 | CASSQDRGDRGHTEAFF | TGTGCCAGCAGCCAAGATCGTGGGGACAGGGGGCACACTGAAGCTTTCTTT
TRBJ1-5 | TRBV2 | . | . | CASKVGRGQPQHF | TGTGCCAGCAAGGTTGGGCGGGGTCAGCCCCAGCATTTT
TRBJ2-2 | TRBV5-1 | . | . | CASSPFRGGSAGELFF | TGCGCCAGCAGCCCTTTCAGGGGAGGGTCGGCCGGGGAGCTGTTTTTT
TRBJ2-3 | TRBV29-1 | few | TRBD1 | CSAMRQGAEDTQYF | TGCAGCGCTATGAGACAGGGGGCGGAAGATACGCAGTATTTT
TRBJ1-2 | TRBV29-1 | few | TRBD1 | CSVDRGQGAVYGYTF | TGCAGCGTTGACCGAGGACAGGGGGCTGTCTATGGCTACACCTTC
TRBJ2-7 | TRBV9 | . | . | CASSVGGERDYEQYF | TGTGCCAGCAGCGTAGGGGGGGAGAGGGACTACGAGCAGTACTTC
TRBJ2-1 | TRBV5-6 | few | . | CASSLARNEQFF | TGTGCCAGCAGCTTGGCGCGGAATGAGCAGTTCTTC
TRBJ2-1 | TRBV5-6 | . | . | CASRSQTGIAPNEQFF | TGTGCCAGCAGATCCCAAACAGGGATCGCCCCCAATGAGCAGTTCTTC
TRBJ2-7 | TRBV19 | . | TRBD1 | CASTKGTGATYEQYF | TGTGCCAGTACCAAAGGGACAGGGGCCACCTACGAGCAGTACTTC
TRBJ2-3 | TRBV7-7 | . | . | CASSLVYTDTQYF | TGTGCTAGCAGCTTAGTCTACACAGATACGCAGTATTTT
TRBJ2-6 | TRBV19 | . | . | CASSAGSPPGANVLTF | TGTGCCAGTAGCGCCGGGTCTCCTCCTGGGGCCAACGTCCTGACTTTC